A single T cell receptor (beta chain) is shown here with its context. Germline V gene data show CDR1 as SGHRS and CDR2 as YFSETQ. This CDR3 has 13 amino acids. The sample comes from a study of cytomegalovirus exposure and HLA in healthy donors. The study ran its PCR with 60 Vbeta and 13 Jbeta primers. Libraries were prepared by immunoSEQ multiplex PCR; TCRdb keeps only in-frame clonotypes and omits some of them. Of more than 95,000 clones listed, approximately 70% are singletons. This receptor was identified in a woman aged 50 to 60 in good health and CMV-seronegative. The sample comprised PBMCs. The V gene is TRBV5-1, the J gene TRBJ2-5; 7 bases match TRBD1. The better agreement between TRBJ2-7 and the DNA end casts doubt on the J call. CDR3 sequence reads: CASSPQGSYEQYF. In DNA form, the CDR3 reads TGCGCCAGCAGTCCACAGGGGTCCTACGAGCAGTACTTC.